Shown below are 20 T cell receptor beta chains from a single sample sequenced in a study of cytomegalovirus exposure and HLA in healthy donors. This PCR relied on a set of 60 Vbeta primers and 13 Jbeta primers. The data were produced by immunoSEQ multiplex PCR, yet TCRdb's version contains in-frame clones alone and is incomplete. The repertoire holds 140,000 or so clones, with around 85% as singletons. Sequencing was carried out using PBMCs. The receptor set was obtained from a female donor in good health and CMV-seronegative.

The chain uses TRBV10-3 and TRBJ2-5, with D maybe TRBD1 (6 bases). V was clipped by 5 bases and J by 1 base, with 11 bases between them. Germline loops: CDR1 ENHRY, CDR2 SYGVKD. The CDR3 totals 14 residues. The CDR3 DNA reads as TGTGCCATCAGTCCCTCACAGGGCCAAGAGACCCAGTACTTC. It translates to CAISPSQGQETQYF.

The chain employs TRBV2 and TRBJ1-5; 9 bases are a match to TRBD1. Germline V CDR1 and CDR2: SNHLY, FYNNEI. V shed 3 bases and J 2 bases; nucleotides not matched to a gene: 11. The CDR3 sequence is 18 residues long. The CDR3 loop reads CASSDGTGLFSGNQPQHF. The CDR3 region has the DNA TGTGCCAGCAGTGATGGGACAGGGCTCTTTTCAGGCAATCAGCCCCAGCATTTT.

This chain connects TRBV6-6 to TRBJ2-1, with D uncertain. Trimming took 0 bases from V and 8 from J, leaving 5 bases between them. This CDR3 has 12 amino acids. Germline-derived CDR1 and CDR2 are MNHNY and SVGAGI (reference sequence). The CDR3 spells CASSYSADEQFF. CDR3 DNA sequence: TGTGCCAGCAGTTACTCGGCCGATGAGCAGTTCTTC.

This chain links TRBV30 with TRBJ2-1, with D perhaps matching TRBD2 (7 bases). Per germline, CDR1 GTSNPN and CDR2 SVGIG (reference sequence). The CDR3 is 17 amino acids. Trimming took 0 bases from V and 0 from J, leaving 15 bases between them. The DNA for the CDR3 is TGTGCCTGGAGTGTATGGGGAGGGGGGAGCTCCTACAATGAGCAGTTCTTC. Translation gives CAWSVWGGGSSYNEQFF. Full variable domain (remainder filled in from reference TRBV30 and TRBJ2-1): SQTIHQWPATLVQPVGSPLSLECTVEGTSNPNLYWYRQAAGRGLQLLFYSVGIGQISSEVPQNLSASRPQDRQFILSSKKLLLSDSGFYLCAWSVWGGGSSYNEQFFGPGTRLTVL.

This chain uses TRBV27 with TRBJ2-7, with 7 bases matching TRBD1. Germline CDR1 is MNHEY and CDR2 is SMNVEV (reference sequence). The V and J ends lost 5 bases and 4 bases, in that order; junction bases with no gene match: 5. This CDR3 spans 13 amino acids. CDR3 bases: TGTGCCAGCAGTGTAACACAGGGGTACGAGCAGTACTTC. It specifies CASSVTQGYEQYF.

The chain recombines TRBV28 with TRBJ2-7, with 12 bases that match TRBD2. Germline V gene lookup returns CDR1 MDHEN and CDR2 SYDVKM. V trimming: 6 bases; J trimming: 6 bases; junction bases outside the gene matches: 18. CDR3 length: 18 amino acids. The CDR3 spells CASRTTGGASGRASEQYF. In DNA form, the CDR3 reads TGTGCCAGCAGAACCACAGGGGGTGCTAGCGGGAGGGCCTCCGAGCAGTACTTC.

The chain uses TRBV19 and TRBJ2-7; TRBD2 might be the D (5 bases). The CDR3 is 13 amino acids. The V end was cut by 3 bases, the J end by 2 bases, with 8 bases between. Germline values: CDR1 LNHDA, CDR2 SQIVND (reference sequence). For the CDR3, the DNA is TGTGCCAGTAGTATGGGAGCGACCTACGAGCAGTACTTC. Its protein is CASSMGATYEQYF.

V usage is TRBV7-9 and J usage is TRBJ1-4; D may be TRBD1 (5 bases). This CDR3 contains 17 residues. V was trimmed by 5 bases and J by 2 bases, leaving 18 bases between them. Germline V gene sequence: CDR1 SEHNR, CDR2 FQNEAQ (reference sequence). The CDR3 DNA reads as TGTGCCAGCAGCCCCCGAAGTCAGGGATGGACTAATGAAAAACTGTTTTTT. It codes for CASSPRSQGWTNEKLFF.

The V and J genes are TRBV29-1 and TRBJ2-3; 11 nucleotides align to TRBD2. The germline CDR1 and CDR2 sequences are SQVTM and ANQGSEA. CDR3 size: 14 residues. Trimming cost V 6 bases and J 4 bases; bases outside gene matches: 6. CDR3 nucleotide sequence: TGCAGCGTGCCTCTAGCGGGAGGCCCAGATACGCAGTATTTT. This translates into CSVPLAGGPDTQYF.

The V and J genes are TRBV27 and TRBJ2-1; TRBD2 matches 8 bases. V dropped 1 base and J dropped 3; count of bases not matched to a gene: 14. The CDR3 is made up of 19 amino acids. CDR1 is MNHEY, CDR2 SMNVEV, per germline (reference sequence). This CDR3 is CASSLFPVSSGFSYNEQFF. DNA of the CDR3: TGTGCCAGCAGTTTATTCCCAGTATCTAGCGGGTTTAGCTACAATGAGCAGTTCTTC.

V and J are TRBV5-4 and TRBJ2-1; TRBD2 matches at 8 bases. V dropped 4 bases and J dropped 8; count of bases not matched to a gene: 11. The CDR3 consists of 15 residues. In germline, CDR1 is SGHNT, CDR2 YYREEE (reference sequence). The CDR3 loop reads CASSQSGSVWHEQFF. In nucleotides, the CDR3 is TGTGCCAGCAGCCAGAGCGGGAGCGTGTGGCATGAGCAGTTCTTC.

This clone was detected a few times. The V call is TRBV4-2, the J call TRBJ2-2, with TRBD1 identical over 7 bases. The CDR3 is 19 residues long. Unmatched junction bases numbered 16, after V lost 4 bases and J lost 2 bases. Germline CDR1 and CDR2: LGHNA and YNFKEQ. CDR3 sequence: CASSLGPILQGQNTGELFF. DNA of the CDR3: TGTGCCAGCAGCCTGGGACCTATTTTACAGGGGCAAAACACCGGGGAGCTGTTTTTT.

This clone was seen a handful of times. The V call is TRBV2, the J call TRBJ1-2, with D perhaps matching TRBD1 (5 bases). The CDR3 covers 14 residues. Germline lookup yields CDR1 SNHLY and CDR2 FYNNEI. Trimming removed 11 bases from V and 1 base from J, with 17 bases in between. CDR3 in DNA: TGTGCCTCAAGGGGTGAACAGCATAACTATGGCTACACCTTC. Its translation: CASRGEQHNYGYTF.

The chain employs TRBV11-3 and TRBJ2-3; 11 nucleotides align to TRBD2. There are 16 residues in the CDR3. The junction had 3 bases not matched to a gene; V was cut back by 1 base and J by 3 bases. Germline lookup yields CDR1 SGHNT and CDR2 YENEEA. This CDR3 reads CASSLGGTSGTDTQYF. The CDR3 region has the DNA TGTGCCAGCAGCTTAGGCGGGACTAGCGGTACAGATACGCAGTATTTT.

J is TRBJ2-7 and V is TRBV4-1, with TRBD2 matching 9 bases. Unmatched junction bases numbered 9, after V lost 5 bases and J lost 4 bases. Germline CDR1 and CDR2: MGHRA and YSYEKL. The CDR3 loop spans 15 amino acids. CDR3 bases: TGCGCCAGCAGCTTGAAGGCTAGCGGGAATTACGAGCAGTACTTC. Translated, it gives CASSLKASGNYEQYF.

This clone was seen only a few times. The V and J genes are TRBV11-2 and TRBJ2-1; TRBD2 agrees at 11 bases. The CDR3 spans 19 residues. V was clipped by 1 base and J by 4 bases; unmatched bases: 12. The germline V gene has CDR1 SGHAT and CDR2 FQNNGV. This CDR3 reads CASSLVIEIWTSGYNEQFF. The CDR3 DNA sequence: TGTGCCAGCAGCTTAGTCATAGAGATTTGGACTAGCGGGTACAATGAGCAGTTCTTC.

CDR3 residues: CASSVRSEQYF. The CDR3 DNA sequence: TGTGCCAGCAGTGTTCGTTCCGAGCAGTACTTC. V gene TRBV2 combines with J gene TRBJ2-7; D gene unclear. This CDR3 region has 11 residues. In germline, CDR1 is SNHLY, CDR2 FYNNEI. With 4 bases removed from V and 6 bases from J, the gap between germline ends came to 7 bases.

Written as DNA, the CDR3 is TGTGCCAGCAGTTTATCCGGTAGCGGGAGATTGTACGAGCAGTACTTC. This gives the protein CASSLSGSGRLYEQYF. The chain combines TRBV27 with TRBJ2-7; 9 bases line up with TRBD2. From germline, CDR1 is MNHEY and CDR2 SMNVEV (reference sequence). CDR3 length: 16 residues. V was clipped by 0 bases and J by 4 bases; unmatched bases: 7.

The CDR3 loop is CASTRLAGGETQYF. The CDR3, as DNA: TGTGCCAGCACTAGACTAGCGGGAGGAGAGACCCAGTACTTC. J is TRBJ2-5 and V is TRBV6-6, with 13 bases that match TRBD2. In germline, CDR1 is MNHNY, CDR2 SVGAGI (reference sequence). V shed 7 bases, J shed 4 bases, and the junction held 3 bases outside the gene matches. This CDR3 is 14 amino acids long.

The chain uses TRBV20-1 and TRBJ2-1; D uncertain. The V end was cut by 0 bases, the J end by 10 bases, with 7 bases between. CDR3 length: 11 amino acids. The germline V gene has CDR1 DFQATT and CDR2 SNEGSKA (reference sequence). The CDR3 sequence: CSARETREQFF. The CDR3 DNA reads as TGCAGTGCTAGAGAAACCAGGGAGCAGTTCTTC.